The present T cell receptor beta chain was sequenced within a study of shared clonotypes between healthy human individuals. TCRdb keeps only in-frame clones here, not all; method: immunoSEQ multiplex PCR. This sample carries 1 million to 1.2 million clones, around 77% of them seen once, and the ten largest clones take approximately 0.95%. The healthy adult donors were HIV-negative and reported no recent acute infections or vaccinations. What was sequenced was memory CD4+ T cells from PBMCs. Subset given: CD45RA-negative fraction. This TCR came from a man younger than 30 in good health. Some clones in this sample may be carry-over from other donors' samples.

Written as DNA, the CDR3 is TGTGCCAGTAGTAGGGGGAACACAGATACGCAGTATTTT. Translation: CASSRGNTDTQYF. The V call is TRBV19, the J call TRBJ2-3, with D perhaps matching TRBD1 or TRBD2 (5 bases each). The ends were cut back, 4 bases at V and 2 bases at J, with 7 bases in the middle. Germline V gives CDR1 LNHDA, CDR2 SQIVND (reference sequence). This CDR3 has 13 residues.